This T cell receptor (beta chain) originates from a study of cytomegalovirus exposure and HLA in healthy donors. In the PCR, 60 Vbeta and 13 Jbeta primers were used. Generated by immunoSEQ multiplex PCR, the TCRdb table keeps only in-frame clones and is missing some. The repertoire holds 100,000 to 150,000 clones, with approximately 17% as singletons. The CDR3 has 16 residues. This sequence joins TRBV21-1 and TRBJ1-1. TRBV21-1 corresponds to a pseudogene. Sequencing was carried out using PBMCs. The clonotype originates from a female donor in good health and CMV-seropositive. Written as DNA, the CDR3 is TGTGCCAGCAGCGACCAAGGGGGGGGCAGGAACACTGAAGCTTTCTTT. It translates to CASSDQGGGRNTEAFF.